This T cell receptor (beta chain) was identified in a study of blood T cell repertoires in COVID-19. Original processing methods: Amplification of reference gene primers was used by the study to estimate nucleated cell counts. Sequencing used immunoSEQ multiplex PCR; TCRdb keeps in-frame clones, though not all of them. The DNA was the basis for D and trimming; V, J and clone size are from that table. The sample lists 100,000 to 150,000 clones; about 89% were seen once. Germline CDR1 MNHNY, CDR2 SVGAGI (reference sequence). The CDR3 is made up of 13 amino acids. Trimming took off 10 bases at V and 5 bases at J, with 17 bases between the two ends.

This clonotype originated in a woman in her seventies with COVID-19, enrolled during active disease. This chain links TRBV6-6 with TRBJ2-5; no firm D call. Sequencing was carried out using peripheral blood. The CDR3 DNA sequence: TGTGCCACCTGCCCCCCTGGCCGCGAGACCCAGTACTTC. It translates to CATCPPGRETQYF.